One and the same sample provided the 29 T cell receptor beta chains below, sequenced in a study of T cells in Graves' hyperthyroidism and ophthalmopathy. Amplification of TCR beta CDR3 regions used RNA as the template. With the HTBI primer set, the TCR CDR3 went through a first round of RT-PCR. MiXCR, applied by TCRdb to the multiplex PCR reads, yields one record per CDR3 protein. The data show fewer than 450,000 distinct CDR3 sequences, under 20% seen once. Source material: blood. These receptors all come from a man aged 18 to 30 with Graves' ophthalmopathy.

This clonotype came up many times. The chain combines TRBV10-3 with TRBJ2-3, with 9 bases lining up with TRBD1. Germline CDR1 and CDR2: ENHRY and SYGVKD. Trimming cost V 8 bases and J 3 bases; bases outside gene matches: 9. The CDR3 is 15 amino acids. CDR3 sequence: CAIYITGGRTDTQYF. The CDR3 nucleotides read TGTGCCATCTACATCACAGGGGGCAGGACAGATACGCAGTATTTT.

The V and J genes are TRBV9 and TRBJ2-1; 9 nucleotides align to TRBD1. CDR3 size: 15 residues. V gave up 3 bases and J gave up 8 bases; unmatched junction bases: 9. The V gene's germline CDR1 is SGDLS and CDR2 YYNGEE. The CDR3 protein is CASSAGGQGGDEQFF. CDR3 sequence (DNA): TGTGCCAGCAGCGCAGGGGGACAGGGCGGCGATGAGCAGTTCTTC.

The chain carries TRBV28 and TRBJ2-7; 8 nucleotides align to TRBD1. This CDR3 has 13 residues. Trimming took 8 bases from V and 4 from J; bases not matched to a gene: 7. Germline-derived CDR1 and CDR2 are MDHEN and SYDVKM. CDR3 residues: CASRNRDRYEQYF. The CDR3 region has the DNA TGTGCCAGCCGAAACCGGGACAGGTACGAGCAGTACTTC.

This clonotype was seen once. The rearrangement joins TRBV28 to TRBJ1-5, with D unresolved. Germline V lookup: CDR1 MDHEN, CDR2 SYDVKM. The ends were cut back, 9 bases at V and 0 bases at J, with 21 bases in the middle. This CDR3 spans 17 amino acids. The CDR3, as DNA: TGTGCCAGAGAGGCATTTTTGTACCGTTATAGCAATCAGCCCCAGCATTTT. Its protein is CAREAFLYRYSNQPQHF.

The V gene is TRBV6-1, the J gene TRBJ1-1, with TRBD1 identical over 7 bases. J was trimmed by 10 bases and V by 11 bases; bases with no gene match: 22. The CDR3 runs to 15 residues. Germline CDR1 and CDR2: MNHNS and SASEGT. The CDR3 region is CAGRRQWDSSEVAFF. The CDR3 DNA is TGTGCCGGGCGGCGCCAGTGGGACAGTTCCGAGGTAGCTTTCTTT.

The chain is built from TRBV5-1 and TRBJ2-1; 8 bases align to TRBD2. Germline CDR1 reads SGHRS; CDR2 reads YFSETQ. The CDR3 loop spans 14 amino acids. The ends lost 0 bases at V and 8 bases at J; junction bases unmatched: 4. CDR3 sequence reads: CASSLGRGVDEQFF. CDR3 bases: TGCGCCAGCAGCTTGGGGCGGGGGGTGGATGAGCAGTTCTTC.

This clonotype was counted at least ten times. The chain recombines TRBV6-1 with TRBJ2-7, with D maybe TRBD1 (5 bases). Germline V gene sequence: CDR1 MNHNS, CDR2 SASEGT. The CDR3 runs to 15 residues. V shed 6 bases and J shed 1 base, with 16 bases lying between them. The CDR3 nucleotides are TGTGCCAGCAGCCCTGGGGCCCCTTCTTCCTACGAGCAGTACTTC. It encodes CASSPGAPSSYEQYF.

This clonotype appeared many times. In DNA form, the CDR3 reads TGTGCCAGCAGTTTCGGGGCGGGGGAGGCCACTGAAGCTTTCTTT. This gives the protein CASSFGAGEATEAFF. J is TRBJ1-1 and V is TRBV12-3 or TRBV12-4, with D maybe TRBD1 (5 bases). CDR3 length: 15 amino acids. Deletions cut 3 bases from V and 4 bases from J, with 15 bases between.

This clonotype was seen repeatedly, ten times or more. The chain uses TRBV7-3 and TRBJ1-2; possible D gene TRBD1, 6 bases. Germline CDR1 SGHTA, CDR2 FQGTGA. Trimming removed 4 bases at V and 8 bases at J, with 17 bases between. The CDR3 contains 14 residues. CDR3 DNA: TGTGCCAGCAGCTCCTCGACAGGAAGCTACGGCTACACCTTC. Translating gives CASSSSTGSYGYTF.

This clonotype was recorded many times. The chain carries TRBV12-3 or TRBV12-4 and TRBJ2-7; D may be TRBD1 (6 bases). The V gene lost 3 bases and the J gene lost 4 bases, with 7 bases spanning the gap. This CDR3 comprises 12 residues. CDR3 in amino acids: CASSFQGYEQYF. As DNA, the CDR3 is TGTGCCAGCAGTTTCCAGGGGTACGAGCAGTACTTC.

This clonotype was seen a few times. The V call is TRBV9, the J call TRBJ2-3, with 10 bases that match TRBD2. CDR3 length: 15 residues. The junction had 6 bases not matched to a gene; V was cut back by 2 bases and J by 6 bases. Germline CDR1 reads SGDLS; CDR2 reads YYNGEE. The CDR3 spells CASSVSGGPLDTQYF. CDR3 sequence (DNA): TGTGCCAGCAGCGTTAGCGGGGGGCCTCTGGATACGCAGTATTTT.

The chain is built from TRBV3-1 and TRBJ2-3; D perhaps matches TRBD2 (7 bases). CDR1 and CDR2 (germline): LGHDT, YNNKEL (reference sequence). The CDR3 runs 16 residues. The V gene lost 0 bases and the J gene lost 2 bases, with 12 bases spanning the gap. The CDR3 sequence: CASSQDRGGVTDTQYF. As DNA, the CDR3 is TGTGCCAGCAGCCAAGATAGGGGGGGGGTCACAGATACGCAGTATTTT.

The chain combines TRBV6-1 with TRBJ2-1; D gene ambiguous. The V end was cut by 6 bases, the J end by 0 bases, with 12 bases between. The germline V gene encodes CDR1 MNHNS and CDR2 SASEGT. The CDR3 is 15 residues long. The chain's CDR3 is CASSHTTSSYNEQFF. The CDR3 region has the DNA TGTGCCAGCAGCCACACTACCTCCTCCTACAATGAGCAGTTCTTC.

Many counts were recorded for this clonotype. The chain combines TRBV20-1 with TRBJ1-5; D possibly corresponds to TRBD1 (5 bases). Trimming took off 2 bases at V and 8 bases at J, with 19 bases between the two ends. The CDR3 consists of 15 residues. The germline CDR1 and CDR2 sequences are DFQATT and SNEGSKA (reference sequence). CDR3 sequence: CSARSRDANVEPQHF. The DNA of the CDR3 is TGCAGTGCTAGAAGCCGGGACGCAAATGTGGAGCCCCAGCATTTT.

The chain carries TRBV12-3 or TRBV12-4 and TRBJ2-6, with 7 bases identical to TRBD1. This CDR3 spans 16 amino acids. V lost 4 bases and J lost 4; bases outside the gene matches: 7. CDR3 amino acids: CASSWFRGPGANVLTF. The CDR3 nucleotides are TGTGCCAGCAGTTGGTTTAGGGGGCCCGGGGCCAACGTCCTGACTTTC.

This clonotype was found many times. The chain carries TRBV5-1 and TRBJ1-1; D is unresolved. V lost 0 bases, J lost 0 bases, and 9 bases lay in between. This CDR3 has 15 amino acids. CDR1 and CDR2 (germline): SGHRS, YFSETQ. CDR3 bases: TGCGCCAGCAGCTTGGTAGGAGACCTGAACACTGAAGCTTTCTTT. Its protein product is CASSLVGDLNTEAFF.

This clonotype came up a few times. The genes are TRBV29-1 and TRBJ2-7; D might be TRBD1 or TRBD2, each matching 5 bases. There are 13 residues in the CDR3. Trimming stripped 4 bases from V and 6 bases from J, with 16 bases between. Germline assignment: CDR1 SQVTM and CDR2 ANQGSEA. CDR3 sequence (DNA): TGCAGCGTTGGGGCAGGGAGTTTGGCCGAGCAGTACTTC. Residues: CSVGAGSLAEQYF.

The CDR3 spells CASTNGGYSGNTIYF. DNA for the CDR3: TGTGCCAGCACCAATGGGGGGTACTCTGGAAACACCATATATTTT. This chain links TRBV12-3 or TRBV12-4 with TRBJ1-3, with D possibly matching TRBD1 (5 bases). CDR3 size: 15 residues. Trimming removed 7 bases from V and 0 bases from J, with 13 bases in between.

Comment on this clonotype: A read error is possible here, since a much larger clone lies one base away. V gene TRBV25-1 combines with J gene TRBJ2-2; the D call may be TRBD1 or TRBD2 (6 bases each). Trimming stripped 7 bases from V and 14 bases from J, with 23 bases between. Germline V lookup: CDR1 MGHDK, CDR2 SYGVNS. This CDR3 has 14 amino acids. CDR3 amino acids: CASTPESAGGSLFF. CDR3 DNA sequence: TGTGCCAGCACTCCTGAATCCGCCGGGGGCAGTCTGTTTTTT.

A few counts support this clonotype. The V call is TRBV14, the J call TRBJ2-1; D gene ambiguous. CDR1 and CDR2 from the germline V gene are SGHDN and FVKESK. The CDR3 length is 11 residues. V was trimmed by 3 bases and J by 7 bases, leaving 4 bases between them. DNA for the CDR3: TGTGCCAGCAGCCAGTGGAATGAGCAGTTCTTC. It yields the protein CASSQWNEQFF.

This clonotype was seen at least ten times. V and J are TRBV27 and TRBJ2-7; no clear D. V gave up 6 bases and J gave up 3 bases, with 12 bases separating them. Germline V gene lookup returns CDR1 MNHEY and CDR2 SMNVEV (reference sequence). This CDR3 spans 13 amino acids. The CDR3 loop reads CASSPMTNYEQYF. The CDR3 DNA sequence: TGTGCCAGCAGCCCTATGACAAACTACGAGCAGTACTTC.

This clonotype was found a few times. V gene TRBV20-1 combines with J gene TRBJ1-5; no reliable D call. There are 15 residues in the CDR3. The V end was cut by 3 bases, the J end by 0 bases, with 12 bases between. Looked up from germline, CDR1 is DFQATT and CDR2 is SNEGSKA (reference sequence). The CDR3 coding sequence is TGCAGTGCTAGGAGCCACAGCGATAGCAATCAGCCCCAGCATTTT. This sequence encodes CSARSHSDSNQPQHF.

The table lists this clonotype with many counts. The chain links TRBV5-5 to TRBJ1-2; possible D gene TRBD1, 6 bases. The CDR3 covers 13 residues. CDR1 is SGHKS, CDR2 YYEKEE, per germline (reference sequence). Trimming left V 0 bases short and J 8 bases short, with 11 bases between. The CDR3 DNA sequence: TGTGCCAGCAGCTTGGGACAGGTCGTCGGCTACACCTTC. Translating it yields CASSLGQVVGYTF.

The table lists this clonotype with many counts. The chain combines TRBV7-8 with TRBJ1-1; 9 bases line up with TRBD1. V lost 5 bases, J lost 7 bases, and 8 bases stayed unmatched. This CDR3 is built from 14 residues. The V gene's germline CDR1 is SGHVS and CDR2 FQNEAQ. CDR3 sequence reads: CASSPGQGKGEAFF. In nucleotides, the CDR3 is TGTGCCAGCAGCCCAGGACAGGGGAAAGGTGAAGCTTTCTTT.

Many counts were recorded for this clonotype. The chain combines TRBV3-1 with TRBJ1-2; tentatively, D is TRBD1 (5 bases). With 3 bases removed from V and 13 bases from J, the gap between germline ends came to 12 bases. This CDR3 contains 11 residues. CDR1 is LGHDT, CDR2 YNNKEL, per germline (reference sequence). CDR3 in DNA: TGTGCCAGCAGCCAGTCAGGGTATGGCACCTTC. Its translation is CASSQSGYGTF.

The CDR3 DNA sequence: TGCAGTGCTAGAGATCCGAGTACAGGGACCAGGAACACTGAAGCTTTCTTT. Amino acid sequence: CSARDPSTGTRNTEAFF. V and J are TRBV20-1 and TRBJ1-1; TRBD1 is a possible D gene (6 bases). Germline V CDR1 and CDR2: DFQATT, SNEGSKA (reference sequence). The CDR3 runs to 17 residues. Trimming removed 0 bases from V and 1 base from J, with 18 bases in between.

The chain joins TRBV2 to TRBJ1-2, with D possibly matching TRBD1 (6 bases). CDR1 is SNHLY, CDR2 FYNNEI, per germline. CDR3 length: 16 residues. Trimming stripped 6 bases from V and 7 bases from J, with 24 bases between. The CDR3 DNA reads TGTGCCAGCAGCCAGGGTGCGGGGGGCGCCGGGGCTGGCTACACCTTC. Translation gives CASSQGAGGAGAGYTF.

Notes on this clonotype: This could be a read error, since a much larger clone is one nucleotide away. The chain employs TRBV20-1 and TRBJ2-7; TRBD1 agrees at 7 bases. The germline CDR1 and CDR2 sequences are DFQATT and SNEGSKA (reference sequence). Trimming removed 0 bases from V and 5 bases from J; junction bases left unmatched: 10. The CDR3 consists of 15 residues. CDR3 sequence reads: CSARDTRQGRDEQYF. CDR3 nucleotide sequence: TGCAGTGCTAGAGATACGCGACAGGGTCGGGACGAGCAGTACTTC.

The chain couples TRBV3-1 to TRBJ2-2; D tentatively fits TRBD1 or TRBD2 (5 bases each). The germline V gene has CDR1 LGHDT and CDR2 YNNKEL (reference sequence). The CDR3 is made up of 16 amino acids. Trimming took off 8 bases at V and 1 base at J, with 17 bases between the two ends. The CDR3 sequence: CASSPVGTGNTGELFF. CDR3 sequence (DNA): TGTGCCAGCTCACCGGTCGGGACGGGGAACACCGGGGAGCTGTTTTTT.